These 5 T cell receptor beta chains came from one sample sequenced in a study of neurological immune-mediated disorders. TCRdb called the 5' RACE reads again in MiXCR, with one record for every CDR3 protein. The top ten hold 5.5% to 7.5% of the sample, which has about 52,000 distinct CDR3 sequences, about 4.1% seen once. The sample was PBMCs. The receptor source for this set is a man aged 55 to 69 with multiple sclerosis.

In its sample, this clonotype was seen many times. The chain joins TRBV7-2 to TRBJ2-3; 10 nucleotides line up with TRBD2. This CDR3 has 15 amino acids. Trimming at V came to 2 bases and at J to 6 bases, leaving 5 bases not matched to a gene. CDR1 SGHTA and CDR2 FQGNSA come from the germline V gene. CDR3 loop: CASSLKREGGDTQYF. The CDR3 nucleotides are TGTGCCAGCAGCTTAAAGCGGGAGGGGGGGGATACGCAGTATTTT.

This clonotype was seen many times. The rearrangement uses TRBV7-8 and TRBJ2-5; the D is unclear. V dropped 4 bases and J dropped 7 bases, with 10 bases sitting between them. Germline V lookup: CDR1 SGHVS, CDR2 FQNEAQ. The length of the CDR3 is 12 residues. The CDR3: CASSSPEPTQYF. The CDR3 bases are TGTGCCAGCAGCTCCCCCGAGCCGACCCAGTACTTC.

At least ten counts were recorded for this clonotype. The V call is TRBV7-9, the J call TRBJ2-7; D uncertain. The CDR3 covers 13 residues. CDR1 is SEHNR, CDR2 FQNEAQ, per germline (reference sequence). The ends were cut back, 2 bases at V and 3 bases at J, with 8 bases in the middle. CDR3 DNA: TGTGCCAGCAGCTTAAGTTCAGGCTACGAGCAGTACTTC. Protein: CASSLSSGYEQYF.

This clonotype was observed many times. The V call is TRBV20-1, the J call TRBJ2-2; perhaps D is TRBD1 or TRBD2 (6 bases each). V shed 7 bases and J shed 9 bases, with 18 bases lying between them. The CDR3 totals 13 residues. Germline CDR1 reads DFQATT; CDR2 reads SNEGSKA (reference sequence). DNA of the CDR3: TGCAGTGACCGTAGGGGGGATTCCTGGGAGCTGTTTTTT. It encodes CSDRRGDSWELFF.

This clonotype was seen a handful of times. J is TRBJ2-2 and V is TRBV29-1; perhaps TRBD1 as D (6 bases). CDR3 length equals 14 residues. CDR1 and CDR2 (germline): SQVTM, ANQGSEA. Trimming pared 5 bases from V and 3 bases from J, leaving 13 bases between. CDR3 nucleotide sequence: TGCAGCGTTATCGGGACAACCTACACCGGGGAGCTGTTTTTT. Translating it yields CSVIGTTYTGELFF.